This TCR beta chain was sequenced in a study of identical twins. From the 5' RACE reads, TCRdb called clonotypes with MiXCR, one entry per CDR3 protein. The repertoire has some 500,000 distinct CDR3 sequences, 22% of them found once; the top ten carry around 0.9%. Remarks on this clonotype: No antigen is known for it.

Study observations and caveats: The more abundant beta clonotypes in cord blood had fewer insertions, and memory repertoires did not show this.

The germline CDR1 and CDR2 sequences are SEHNR and FQNEAQ (reference sequence). CDR3 size: 17 residues. Trimming took 1 base from V and 1 from J; bases not matched to a gene: 6. These data were likewise used in another study, on T cells expressing NK-cell markers. Per that paper: Cells sorted as CD3+CD56+NKG2C+, CD3+CD56+NKG2C- and CD3+CD56-NKG2C+ T cells supplied the TCR beta repertoires.

Material for sequencing was CD4+ T cells sorted from blood. The chain uses TRBV7-9 and TRBJ1-5, with 8 bases fitting TRBD1. The TCR sequence derives from a woman between 18 and 29 years old in good health. CDR3 sequence reads: CASSLGTGSSSNQPQHF. The CDR3 region has the DNA TGTGCCAGCAGCTTAGGGACAGGGTCAAGCAGCAATCAGCCCCAGCATTTT.